The entry below describes one TCR beta chain. This clone's antigen is unknown. Base quality data are lacking; no much larger clone is found one base away. Using the deep immunoSEQ assay, multiplex PCR amplified TCR CDR3 regions from genomic DNA. For each cell subset, the extracted genomic DNA was distributed evenly across all wells of several immunoSEQ 96-well plates, and each plate served as one replicate. Each replicate PCR for sorted subsets received about 220 ng genomic DNA, equal to about 30,000 T cell genomes. Purified libraries were measured with a Qubit 3.0 fluorometer, size-checked on a Bioanalyzer 2100, and measured again with the KAPA Library Quantification kit. A separate single-read 150-cycle Illumina NextSeq 550 flow cell was used to sequence each immunoSEQ 96-well plate. Per the authors' processing: Because the immunoSEQ output included only junctional sequences and no quality scores, the filtering could not be the same as the filtering used for full-length reads. To assign V/J genes and CDR3, sequences were annotated against IMGT germline references using PyIR, a Python wrapper for IgBLAST v1.9. Reads were filtered out if the reads had weak V/J assignments (E-value above 1e-6), no CDR3, stop codons, out-of-frame junctions, or ambiguous translated residues. V3J clonotypes were defined as sequences sharing an identical inferred V gene, J gene, and CDR3 amino acid sequence. To compute the percentage overlap between repertoires, the number of shared unique clonotypes was divided by the size of the smaller repertoire. Three approaches were used to assess repertoire richness: RTK rarefaction, the Chao1 estimator, and Recon v2.1 estimates of unobserved clonotypes. For all TCRbeta clonotypes obtained by the gDNA method from a few donors, generation probabilities were computed with OLGA. Sourced from immuneACCESS, this table was stored by TCRdb with only in-frame sequences that have V and J called. A share of the clones is absent; for the studies checked, an unresolved V gene accounts for under half, and the remainder has no known explanation. V, J and clone size derive from that table, while D and trimming were established from the DNA sequence. Present in this sample are 2.5 million or so clones, around 94% of which were seen just once. The ten largest clones add up to 0.14% of the sample.

The germline V gene sets CDR1 to SNHLY and CDR2 to FYNNEI. The CDR3 runs 12 residues from the cysteine to the phenylalanine. This entry keeps only the CDR3 DNA: 36 bases, framed from base 1. Between the V and J ends, shortened by 6 bases and 4 bases respectively, the junction contains 9 bases. The data stem from a study of shared clonotypes between healthy human individuals (dated by TCRdb to the early 2020s). For the wider study: Two women and a few men aged 18 to 49 years were included in the cohort. Different laboratories and diverse techniques were used to prepare libraries and sequence TCR repertoires, to increase sequencing depth and limit assay-specific biases. Each donor's leukapheresis produced roughly between roughly 0.9 and 8.9 billion PBMCs. For each donor, three plates each were used for CD4 naive and CD4 memory, two plates were used for CD8 naive, and one plate was used for CD8 memory. To estimate repertoire size and how much clonotype sharing occurs between individuals, the study deeply sequenced the blood TCR repertoires of roughly 5 healthy adults.

Broader findings and caveats from the paper: Incomplete sequencing was indicated by rarefaction of sorted-subset datasets, despite the large sequencing depth. Pairwise subsampling led to the expectation that sequencing depth would affect the degree of clonotype sharing among donors. Naive subsets generally had larger estimated clonotype richness than memory subsets did. About 4.5% of naive CD4, around 3.5% of naive CD8, around 2.3% of memory CD4, and over 0.35% of memory CD8 clonotypes were shared across four donors. Compared with non-shared clonotypes, the clonotypes found in all four sorted-subset donors had higher generation probabilities. The genetic and exposure-history diversity represented was limited by the small number of donors. Sampling was restricted to blood, and TCR repertoires in tissues likely differ from the TCR repertoires found in blood.

Healthy HIV-negative adults with no recently reported acute infections or vaccinations were included as donors. All donors were Caucasian adults living in Nashville, Tennessee, USA. CD4+ T cells were enriched by magnetic negative selection, after which naive cells were positively selected on CD45RA and the negative fraction was taken as the memory subset. After blood collection by leukapheresis, PBMCs were isolated using Ficoll-Histopaque density gradient centrifugation and then cryopreserved in the vapor phase of liquid nitrogen. Purity and quantity of every magnetically sorted T cell population were checked by analytical flow cytometry. Genomic DNA was isolated from every sorted fraction and measured by UV absorbance on a Nanodrop 2000c.

The sequence is built from TRBV2 and TRBJ1-2, and perhaps TRBD1 as D gene, on 5 matching bases. The source of this sequence is a young man in good health. Sequenced sample: naive CD4+ T cells sorted from blood. The cell subset or site label for this specimen denotes: CD45RA+ positively selected. DNA sequence: TGTGCCAGCAGCAGGGAAGGCTATGGCTACACCTTC. It encodes CASSREGYGYTF.